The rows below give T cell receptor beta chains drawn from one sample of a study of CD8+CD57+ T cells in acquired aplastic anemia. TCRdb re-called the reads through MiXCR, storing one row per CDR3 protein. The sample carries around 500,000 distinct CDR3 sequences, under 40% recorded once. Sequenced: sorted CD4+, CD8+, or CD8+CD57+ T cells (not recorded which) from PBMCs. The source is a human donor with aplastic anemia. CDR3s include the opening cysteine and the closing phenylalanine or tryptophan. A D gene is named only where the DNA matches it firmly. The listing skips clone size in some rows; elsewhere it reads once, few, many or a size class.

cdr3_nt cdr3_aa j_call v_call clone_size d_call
TGCGCCAGCAGCTGGGCCGGGACAGGGCGTGAAAAACTGTTTTTT CASSWAGTGREKLFF TRBJ1-4 TRBV5-1 few TRBD1
TGTGCCAGCAGCTTAACAGGCGGAGACACAGATACGCAGTATTTT CASSLTGGDTDTQYF TRBJ2-3 TRBV11-1 NA NA
TGTGCCAGCAGGAGCGGGGGGAGCTCTGGGGCCAACGTCCTGACTTTC CASRSGGSSGANVLTF TRBJ2-6 TRBV12-3/TRBV12-4 few TRBD2
TGTGCCACCATTAGGGCTCCTACAGGACAGTATGGCTACACCTTC CATIRAPTGQYGYTF TRBJ1-2 TRBV24-1 NA NA
TGTGCCAGCAGTCCACGACAGGGAGAGGGTTACTACGAGCAGTACTTC CASSPRQGEGYYEQYF TRBJ2-7 TRBV27 NA TRBD1
TGCGCCAGCAGTGAGTGGGGGGGTAAAGCTTTCTTT CASSEWGGKAFF TRBJ1-1 TRBV10-2 NA NA
TGTGCCAGCAGTGACAGGCCCTACGAGCAGTACTTC CASSDRPYEQYF TRBJ2-7 TRBV2 many NA
TGTGCCTGGAGTGTACCTCGGAACACTGAAGCTTTCTTT CAWSVPRNTEAFF TRBJ1-1 TRBV30 NA NA
TGTGCCAGCAGCTTAGAGCCTAGCGGGAGCACCGGGGAGCTGTTTTTT CASSLEPSGSTGELFF TRBJ2-2 TRBV7-6 NA TRBD2
TGTGCCATCAGGGACAGCTCTGGAAACACCGGGGAGCTGTTTTTT CAIRDSSGNTGELFF TRBJ2-2 TRBV10-3 few NA
TGCAGTGCTAGTATCGGGTCCCAAGAGACCCAGTACTTC CSASIGSQETQYF TRBJ2-5 TRBV20-1 NA NA
TGTGCCAGCAGCTTAATTAGGGGGGAGGGACGGCGCTACGAGCAGTACTTC CASSLIRGEGRRYEQYF TRBJ2-7 TRBV7-3 many NA
TGTGCCAGCAGTGAAGGAGGACACATCCTAAAGCCCCAGCATTTT CASSEGGHILKPQHF TRBJ1-5 TRBV6-1 NA NA
TGTGCCACCAGTGATTCTGGGGGCACGCAGTATTTT CATSDSGGTQYF TRBJ2-3 TRBV24-1 once NA
TGTGCCAGCAGTTACGCGGCGGGCACAGATACGCAGTATTTT CASSYAAGTDTQYF TRBJ2-3 TRBV10-3 NA NA
TGTGCCAGCAGTAGAGATTTGACAGGGTCCGGAAACACCATATATTTT CASSRDLTGSGNTIYF TRBJ1-3 TRBV6-1 NA TRBD1
TGTGCCACCAGCAGAGATTCCGGGGGGCCCATCACCCTCCACTTT CATSRDSGGPITLHF TRBJ1-6 TRBV15 NA NA
TGCAGTGCTTTAAGGGGACAGGCCGGAGGTGAGACCCAGTACTTC CSALRGQAGGETQYF TRBJ2-5 TRBV20-1 few TRBD1
TGTGCCAGCAGCCTCGGGACAGGGCTACAAGAGACCCAGTACTTC CASSLGTGLQETQYF TRBJ2-5 TRBV12-3/TRBV12-4 few TRBD1
TGTGCCAGCAGCCGAGACAGGGTGGGTAGCACTGAAGCTTTCTTT CASSRDRVGSTEAFF TRBJ1-1 TRBV2 NA TRBD1
TGTGCCACCAGTGATTCGCCGAGCGCGACCCAGCATTTT CATSDSPSATQHF TRBJ1-5 TRBV24-1 NA NA
TGTGCCAGCAGTGAACTCAGCGGGGGCGAGACCCAGTACTTC CASSELSGGETQYF TRBJ2-5 TRBV2 few TRBD2
TGTGCCAGCAGCTTAAGGGGCGCAAGGAGCAATCAGCCCCAGCATTTT CASSLRGARSNQPQHF TRBJ1-5 TRBV11-2 many NA
TGCGCCAGCAGCCAAGCTTTTCAGTCTGGATATGGCTACACCTTC CASSQAFQSGYGYTF TRBJ1-2 TRBV4-3 few NA
TGTGCCAGCAGACCACAGGGGATCTATTCTGGGGCCAACGTCCTGACTTTC CASRPQGIYSGANVLTF TRBJ2-6 TRBV25-1 few TRBD1
TGTGCCAGCAGCCCGGGACTAGCGGAAAGCTCCTACGAGCAGTACTTC CASSPGLAESSYEQYF TRBJ2-7 TRBV11-2 few TRBD2
TGTGCCAGTAGTACCCTCCCGGGAGGCCGCTCGCCTGGAAACACCATATATTTT CASSTLPGGRSPGNTIYF TRBJ1-3 TRBV19 NA NA
TGTGCCAGCAGCATAGGGGTCGGGAAAGATACGCAGTATTTT CASSIGVGKDTQYF TRBJ2-3 TRBV12-3/TRBV12-4 few NA
TGTGCCAGCAGCCTCATAGGAGTTAGCTCCGGGGAGCTGTTTTTT CASSLIGVSSGELFF TRBJ2-2 TRBV6-1 NA NA
TGTGCCAGCAGGAACAGGGAGACGAACACTGAAGCTTTCTTT CASRNRETNTEAFF TRBJ1-1 TRBV19 many NA
TGTGCCAGCAGTATACGGACGGCAGCCTACGAGCAGTACTTC CASSIRTAAYEQYF TRBJ2-7 TRBV6-1 NA NA
TGTGCCATCACCGAGGAAGGGAACACTGAAGCTTTCTTT CAITEEGNTEAFF TRBJ1-1 TRBV10-3 many NA
TGTGCCATCAGTGCTACCCAGGGGGCGAGCACCGGGGAGCTGTTTTTT CAISATQGASTGELFF TRBJ2-2 TRBV10-3 once TRBD1
TGTGCCATCAGTGAGGCGGGGAACTCCTACGAGCAGTACTTC CAISEAGNSYEQYF TRBJ2-7 TRBV10-3 NA NA
TGCAGCGTTCAAGTACAGGGTATAAACGACGAGCAGTACTTC CSVQVQGINDEQYF TRBJ2-7 TRBV29-1 many NA
TGTGCCAGCAGTGACCAACTCTCTGGAAACACCATATATTTT CASSDQLSGNTIYF TRBJ1-3 TRBV2 many NA
TGTGCCAGCAGCTTAGACAGTAGAGGCTACGAGCAGTACTTC CASSLDSRGYEQYF TRBJ2-7 TRBV9 many NA
TGTGCCAGTAGTCATCGGAGCAATCAGCCCCAGCATTTT CASSHRSNQPQHF TRBJ1-5 TRBV19 many NA
TGTGCCAGCAGCCAAGAAAGGGCCAGGGGAACTGGAAACACCATATATTTT CASSQERARGTGNTIYF TRBJ1-3 TRBV2 NA NA
TGTGCCAGCAACCCCAGGGAGGGGGAGCTGTTTTTT CASNPREGELFF TRBJ2-2 TRBV7-2 few NA
TGTGCCAGCAGAGGGGGGGACAGCAATCAGCCCCAGCATTTT CASRGGDSNQPQHF TRBJ1-5 TRBV6-1 few NA
TGTGCCAGCAGCGTCGGACAGTCAACTCAGCCCCAGCATTTT CASSVGQSTQPQHF TRBJ1-5 TRBV9 many NA
TGTGCCAGCAGCTCCGGACAGTACACTGAAGCTTTCTTT CASSSGQYTEAFF TRBJ1-1 TRBV7-9 few NA
TGTGCCAGCAGCTTAGCGCCTGGACAGAGGGCTTATTCCTACAATGAGCAGTTCTTC CASSLAPGQRAYSYNEQFF TRBJ2-1 TRBV7-4 NA NA
TGTGCCAGCAGTGAACGGGGACAGGGAATGAACTATGGCTACACCTTC CASSERGQGMNYGYTF TRBJ1-2 TRBV2 NA TRBD1
TGTGCCAGTTCCAGGGGGCTGGGCACTGAAGCTTTCTTT CASSRGLGTEAFF TRBJ1-1 TRBV7-3 few TRBD1
TGTGCCAGCACGTACCACAGGAGCGGCTCACCCCTCCACTTT CASTYHRSGSPLHF TRBJ1-6 TRBV27 NA NA
TGTGCCAGCAGCCACGGACTAGCGGGAGTTTATGAGCAGTTCTTC CASSHGLAGVYEQFF TRBJ2-1 TRBV7-2 NA TRBD2
TGCAGTGCTATTCGGGACAGGGGGTACCAAGAGACCCAGTACTTC CSAIRDRGYQETQYF TRBJ2-5 TRBV20-1 NA TRBD1
TGCAGCGTTGACGCAGCGGGAGATGGGTACTGGCAGTTCTTC CSVDAAGDGYWQFF TRBJ2-1 TRBV29-1 many TRBD2
TGCGCCAGCAGCCGCGGGACAGTCAGTCCTGAAGCTTTCTTT CASSRGTVSPEAFF TRBJ1-1 TRBV7-2 once TRBD1
TGTGCCTGGAGTTTATACCGGGCCGGACCGGGTTCACCCCTCCACTTT CAWSLYRAGPGSPLHF TRBJ1-6 TRBV30 few NA
TGTGCCAGCAGCGGACAGGGCCAAGTAGTAGGGGAGCTGTTTTTT CASSGQGQVVGELFF TRBJ2-2 TRBV9 many TRBD1
TGTGCCAGCAGTGAAGCGCTCGGGACAGGGTCCCCCTACGAGCAGTACTTC CASSEALGTGSPYEQYF TRBJ2-7 TRBV6-1 NA TRBD1